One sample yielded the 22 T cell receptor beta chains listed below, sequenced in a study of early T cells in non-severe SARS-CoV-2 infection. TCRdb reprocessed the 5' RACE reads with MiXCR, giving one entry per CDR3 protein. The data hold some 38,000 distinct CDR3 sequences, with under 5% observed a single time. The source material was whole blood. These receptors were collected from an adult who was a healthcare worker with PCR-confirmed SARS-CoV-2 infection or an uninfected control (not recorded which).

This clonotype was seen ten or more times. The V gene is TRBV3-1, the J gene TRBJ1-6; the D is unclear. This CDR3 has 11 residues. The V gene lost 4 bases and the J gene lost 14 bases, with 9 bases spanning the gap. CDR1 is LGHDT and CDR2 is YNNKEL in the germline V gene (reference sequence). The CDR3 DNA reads TGTGCCAGCAGCCTTTTTGGGACCCTCCACTTT. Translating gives CASSLFGTLHF.

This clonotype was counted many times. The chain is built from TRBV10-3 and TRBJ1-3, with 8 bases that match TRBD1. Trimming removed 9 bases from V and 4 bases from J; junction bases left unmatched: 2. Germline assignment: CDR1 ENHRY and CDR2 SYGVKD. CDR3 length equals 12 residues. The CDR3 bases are TGTGCCATGACAGGGGAAGGAAACACCATATATTTT. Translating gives CAMTGEGNTIYF.

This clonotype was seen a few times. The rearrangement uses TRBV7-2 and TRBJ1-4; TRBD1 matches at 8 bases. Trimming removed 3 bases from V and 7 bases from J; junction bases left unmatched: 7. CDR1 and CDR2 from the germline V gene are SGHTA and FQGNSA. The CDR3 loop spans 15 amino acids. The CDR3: CASSFLAGGGEKLFF. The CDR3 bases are TGTGCCAGCAGCTTTTTAGCAGGGGGCGGTGAAAAACTGTTTTTT. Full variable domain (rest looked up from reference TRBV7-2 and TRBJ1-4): GAGVSQSPSNKVTEKGKDVELRCDPISGHTALYWYRQSLGQGLEFLIYFQGNSAPDKSGLPSDRFSAERTGGSVSTLTIQRTQQEDSAVYLCASSFLAGGGEKLFFGSGTQLSVL.

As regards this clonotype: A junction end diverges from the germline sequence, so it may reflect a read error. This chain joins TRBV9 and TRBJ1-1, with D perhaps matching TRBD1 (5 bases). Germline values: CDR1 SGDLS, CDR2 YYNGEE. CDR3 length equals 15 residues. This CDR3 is CASNVVQAGGTEAFF. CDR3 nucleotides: TGTGCCAGCAACGTAGTCCAGGCCGGGGGCACTGAAGCTTTCTTT.

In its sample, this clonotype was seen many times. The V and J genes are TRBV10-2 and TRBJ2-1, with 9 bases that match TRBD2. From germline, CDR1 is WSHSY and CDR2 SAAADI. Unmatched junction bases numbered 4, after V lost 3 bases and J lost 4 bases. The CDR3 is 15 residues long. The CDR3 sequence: CASSEGRGGYNEQFF. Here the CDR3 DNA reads TGCGCCAGCAGTGAAGGGCGGGGGGGATACAATGAGCAGTTCTTC.

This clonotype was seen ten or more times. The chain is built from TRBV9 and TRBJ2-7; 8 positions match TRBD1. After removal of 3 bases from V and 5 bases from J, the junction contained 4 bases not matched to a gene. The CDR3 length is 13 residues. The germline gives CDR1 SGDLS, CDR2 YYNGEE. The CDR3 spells CASSETGEDEQYF. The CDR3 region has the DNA TGTGCCAGCAGCGAGACAGGGGAAGACGAGCAGTACTTC.

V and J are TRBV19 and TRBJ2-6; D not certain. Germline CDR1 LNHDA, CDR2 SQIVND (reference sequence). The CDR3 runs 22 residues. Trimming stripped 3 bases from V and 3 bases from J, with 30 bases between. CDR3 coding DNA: TGTGCCAGTAGTATCGGGCCCCAGTTCTTCTATGAATCTCTGGATGGGGCCAACGTCCTGACTTTC. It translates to CASSIGPQFFYESLDGANVLTF.

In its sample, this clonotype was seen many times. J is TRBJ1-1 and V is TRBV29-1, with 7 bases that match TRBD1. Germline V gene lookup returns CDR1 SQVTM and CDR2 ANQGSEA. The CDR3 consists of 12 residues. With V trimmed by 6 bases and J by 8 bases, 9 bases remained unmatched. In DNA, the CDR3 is TGCAGCGTGGGGAGACAGGGACAAGAAGCTTTCTTT. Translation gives CSVGRQGQEAFF.

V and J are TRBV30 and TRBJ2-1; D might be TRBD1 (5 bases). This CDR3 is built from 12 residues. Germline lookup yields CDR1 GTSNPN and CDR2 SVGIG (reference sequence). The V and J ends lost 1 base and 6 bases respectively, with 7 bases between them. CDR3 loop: CAWSATGNEQFF. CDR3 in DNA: TGTGCCTGGAGTGCTACAGGCAATGAGCAGTTCTTC.

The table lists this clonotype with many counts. The CDR3 DNA reads as TGTGCCAGCAGCTTAGCCAGGGAGACCCAGTACTTC. It codes for CASSLARETQYF. The chain combines TRBV7-2 with TRBJ2-5; no definite D call. The CDR3 sequence is 12 residues long. The germline gives CDR1 SGHTA, CDR2 FQGNSA. V lost 0 bases and J lost 5, with 4 bases in between.

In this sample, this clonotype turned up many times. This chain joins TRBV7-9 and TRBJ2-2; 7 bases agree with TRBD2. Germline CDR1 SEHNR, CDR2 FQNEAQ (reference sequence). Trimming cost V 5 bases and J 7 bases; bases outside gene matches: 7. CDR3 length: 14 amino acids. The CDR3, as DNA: TGTGCCAGCAGCCCCGGGAGGTCTGACGGGGAGCTGTTTTTT. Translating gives CASSPGRSDGELFF.

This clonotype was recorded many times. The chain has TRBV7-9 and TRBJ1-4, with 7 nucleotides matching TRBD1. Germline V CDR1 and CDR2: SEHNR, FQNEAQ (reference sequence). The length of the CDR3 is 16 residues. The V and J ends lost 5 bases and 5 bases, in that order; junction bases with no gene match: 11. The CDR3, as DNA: TGTGCCAGCAGCCCGACAGGGACCCGGGAAAATGAAAAACTGTTTTTT. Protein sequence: CASSPTGTRENEKLFF.

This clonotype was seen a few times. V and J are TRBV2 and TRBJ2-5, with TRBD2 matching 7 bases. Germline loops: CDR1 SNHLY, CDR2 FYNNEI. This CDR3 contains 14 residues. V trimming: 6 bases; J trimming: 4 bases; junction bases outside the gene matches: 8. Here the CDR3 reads CASRRTRSGETQYF. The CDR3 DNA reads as TGTGCCAGCAGGCGGACTAGATCGGGAGAGACCCAGTACTTC.

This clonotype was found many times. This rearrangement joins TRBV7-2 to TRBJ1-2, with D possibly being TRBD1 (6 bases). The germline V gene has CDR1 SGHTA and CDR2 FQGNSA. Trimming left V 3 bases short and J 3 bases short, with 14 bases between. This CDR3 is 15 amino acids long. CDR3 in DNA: TGTGCCAGCAGCTTGCTCAGGGGAGCGGACTATGGCTACACCTTC. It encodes CASSLLRGADYGYTF.

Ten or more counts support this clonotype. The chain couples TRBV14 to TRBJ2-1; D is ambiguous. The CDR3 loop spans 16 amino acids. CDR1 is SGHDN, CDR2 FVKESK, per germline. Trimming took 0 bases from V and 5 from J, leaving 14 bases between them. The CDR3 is CASSQDQGLPDNEQFF. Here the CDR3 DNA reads TGTGCCAGCAGCCAAGATCAAGGGCTCCCCGACAATGAGCAGTTCTTC.

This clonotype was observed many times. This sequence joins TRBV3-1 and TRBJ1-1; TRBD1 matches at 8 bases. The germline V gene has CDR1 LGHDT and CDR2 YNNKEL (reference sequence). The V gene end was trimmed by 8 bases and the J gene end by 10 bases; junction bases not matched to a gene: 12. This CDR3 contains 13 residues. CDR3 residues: CASGQTGAERAFF. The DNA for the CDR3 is TGTGCCAGCGGACAGACAGGGGCTGAGAGAGCTTTCTTT.

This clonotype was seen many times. The CDR3: CASSFGDLSDEQFF. The CDR3 DNA follows: TGTGCCAGCAGCTTCGGGGACCTCAGCGATGAGCAGTTCTTC. The rearrangement links TRBV11-3 to TRBJ2-1; TRBD1 or TRBD2 may be the D gene (5 bases each). Germline V gives CDR1 SGHNT, CDR2 YENEEA. Trimming left V 3 bases short and J 8 bases short, with 14 bases between. The CDR3 sequence is 14 residues long.

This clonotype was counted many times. The CDR3 DNA follows: TGTGCCAGCAGTTTATCATCAGGGGTCTTAATGCTGTTTTTT. It yields the protein CASSLSSGVLMLFF. The chain couples TRBV27 to TRBJ1-4, with D tentatively TRBD1 (6 bases). The V end lost 0 bases, the J end lost 14 bases, and 16 bases lay between the germline ends. The CDR3 contains 14 residues. Germline V gene sequence: CDR1 MNHEY, CDR2 SMNVEV (reference sequence).

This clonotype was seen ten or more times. CDR3 region: CASSYSGGETQYF. The CDR3 DNA is TGTGCCAGCAGCTATAGCGGGGGTGAGACCCAGTACTTC. This chain connects TRBV7-3 to TRBJ2-5; 9 bases fit TRBD2. The CDR3 covers 13 residues. The trim removed 4 bases at V and 5 bases at J, leaving 2 bases unmatched. Germline V gene data show CDR1 as SGHTA and CDR2 as FQGTGA.

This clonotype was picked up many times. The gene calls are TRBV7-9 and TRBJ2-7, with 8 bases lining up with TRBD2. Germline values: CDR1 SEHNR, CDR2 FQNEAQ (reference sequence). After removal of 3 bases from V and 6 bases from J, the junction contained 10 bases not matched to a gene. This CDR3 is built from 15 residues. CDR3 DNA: TGTGCCAGCAGCTTTTTCACCGGGACTAGTTCCGAGCAGTACTTC. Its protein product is CASSFFTGTSSEQYF. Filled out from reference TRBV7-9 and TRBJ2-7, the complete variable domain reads DTGVSQNPRHKITKRGQNVTFRCDPISEHNRLYWYRQTLGQGPEFLTYFQNEAQLEKSRLLSDRFSAERPKGSFSTLEIQRTEQGDSAMYLCASSFFTGTSSEQYFGPGTRLTVT.

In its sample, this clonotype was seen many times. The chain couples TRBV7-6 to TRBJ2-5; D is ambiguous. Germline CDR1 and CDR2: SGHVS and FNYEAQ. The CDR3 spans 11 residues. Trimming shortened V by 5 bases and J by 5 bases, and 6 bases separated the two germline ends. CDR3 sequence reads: CASSPRETQYF. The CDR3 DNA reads TGTGCCAGCAGCCCCAGGGAGACCCAGTACTTC. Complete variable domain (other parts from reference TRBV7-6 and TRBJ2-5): GAGVSQSPRYKVTKRGQDVALRCDPISGHVSLYWYRQALGQGPEFLTYFNYEAQQDKSGLPNDRFSAERPEGSISTLTIQRTEQRDSAMYRCASSPRETQYFGPGTRLLVL.

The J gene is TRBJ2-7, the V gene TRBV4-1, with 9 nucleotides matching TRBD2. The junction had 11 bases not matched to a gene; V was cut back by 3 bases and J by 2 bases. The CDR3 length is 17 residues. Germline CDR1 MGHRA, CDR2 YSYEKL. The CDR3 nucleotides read TGCGCCAGCAGCCAGGGACCTCCGGGACTAGCTCCCTACGAGCAGTACTTC. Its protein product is CASSQGPPGLAPYEQYF.